The source of this T cell receptor (beta chain) is a study of blood T cell repertoires in COVID-19. The wider study: In each case, the material was cDNA or gDNA derived from T cells, B-cell-depleted T cells, or PBMCs.

Per the germline V gene, CDR1 is SNHLY and CDR2 is FYNNEI. CDR3 length equals 14 residues. V was pared by 2 bases and J by 8 bases, with 7 bases of the junction left unmatched. Repertoires were generated with immunoSEQ multiplex PCR, while TCRdb's copy carries only in-frame clones and drops some. The sample lists some 290,000 clones; approximately 90% were seen once. The J gene is TRBJ1-2, the V gene TRBV2, with TRBD1 matching 8 bases. The receptor comes from a woman aged 40 to 50 with acute COVID-19. Sequenced: PBMCs or T cells enriched from blood (not recorded which). CDR3 DNA: TGTGCCAGCAGTGAATACAGGGGGTCTCAGGGCTACACCTTC. Its translation is CASSEYRGSQGYTF.